Sequencing of this T cell receptor beta chain was carried out in a study of blood T cell repertoires in COVID-19. Across the study: Samples taken during acute and convalescent COVID-19 were collected in the United States, Italy and Spain. T cells, B-cell-depleted T cells, or PBMCs provided the cDNA or gDNA that served as material.

The CDR3 is 15 amino acids. Between the trimmed V and J ends, which lost 0 bases and 10 bases, there was a span of 13 bases. The V gene's germline CDR1 is MGHRA and CDR2 YSYEKL. This clone was seen a few times. How the authors handled the data: From reference gene primer amplification, estimates of nucleated cell counts were derived. Clones were read by immunoSEQ multiplex PCR, and TCRdb kept only the in-frame ones, dropping some. V and J calls and clone size are as listed in that table; D and trimming were resolved from the DNA. The profile shows 110,000 or so clones, 65% to 85% of them singletons. The sequence came from a man aged 45-65 years with acute or convalescent COVID-19. The gene calls are TRBV4-1 and TRBJ1-6, with a tentative D call TRBD1 (6 bases). The sample was peripheral blood. CDR3 in DNA: TGCGCCAGCAGCCAAGAGCGGGGGGCGAGGTCACCCCTCCACTTT. Protein product: CASSQERGARSPLHF.